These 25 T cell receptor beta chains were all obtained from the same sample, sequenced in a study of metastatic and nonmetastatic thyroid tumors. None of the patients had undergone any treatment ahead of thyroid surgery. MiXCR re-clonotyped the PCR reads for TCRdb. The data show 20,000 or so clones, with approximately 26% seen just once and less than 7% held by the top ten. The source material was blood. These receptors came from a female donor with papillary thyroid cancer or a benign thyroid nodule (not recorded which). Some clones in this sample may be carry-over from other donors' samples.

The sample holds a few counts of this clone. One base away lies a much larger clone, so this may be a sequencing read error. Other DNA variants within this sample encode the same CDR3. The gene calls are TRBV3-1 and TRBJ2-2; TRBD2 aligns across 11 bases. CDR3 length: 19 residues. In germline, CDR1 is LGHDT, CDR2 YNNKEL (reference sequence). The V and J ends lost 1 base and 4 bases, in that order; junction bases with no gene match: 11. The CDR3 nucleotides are TGTGCCAGCAGCCAAGTTCTTATAGCGGGAGGGTCGAGCACCGGGGAGCTGTTTTTT. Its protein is CASSQVLIAGGSSTGELFF. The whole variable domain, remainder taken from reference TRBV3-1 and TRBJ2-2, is DTAVSQTPKYLVTQMGNDKSIKCEQNLGHDTMYWYKQDSKKFLKIMFSYNNKELIINETVPNRFSPKSPDKAHLNLHINSLELGDSAVYFCASSQVLIAGGSSTGELFFGEGSRLTVL.

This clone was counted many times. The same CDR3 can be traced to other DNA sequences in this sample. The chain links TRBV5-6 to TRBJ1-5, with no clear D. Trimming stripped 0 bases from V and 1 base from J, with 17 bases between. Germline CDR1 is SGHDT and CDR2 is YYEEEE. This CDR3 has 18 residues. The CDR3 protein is CASSLGPVLVVSNQPQHF. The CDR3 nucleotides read TGTGCCAGCAGCTTGGGCCCGGTCCTAGTTGTGAGCAATCAGCCCCAGCATTTT.

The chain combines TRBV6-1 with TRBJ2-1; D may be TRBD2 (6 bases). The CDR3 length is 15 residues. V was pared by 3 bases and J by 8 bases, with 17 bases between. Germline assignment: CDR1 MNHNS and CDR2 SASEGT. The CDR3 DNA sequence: TGTGCCAGCAGTGATTCCGTGGGAGGAGCGGATGAGCAGTTCTTC. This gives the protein CASSDSVGGADEQFF.

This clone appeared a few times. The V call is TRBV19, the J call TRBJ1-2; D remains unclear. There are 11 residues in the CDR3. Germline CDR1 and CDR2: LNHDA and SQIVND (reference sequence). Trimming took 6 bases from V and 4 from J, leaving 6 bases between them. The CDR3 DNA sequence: TGTGCCAGTAGGGGTGCCTATGGCTACACCTTC. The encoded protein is CASRGAYGYTF.

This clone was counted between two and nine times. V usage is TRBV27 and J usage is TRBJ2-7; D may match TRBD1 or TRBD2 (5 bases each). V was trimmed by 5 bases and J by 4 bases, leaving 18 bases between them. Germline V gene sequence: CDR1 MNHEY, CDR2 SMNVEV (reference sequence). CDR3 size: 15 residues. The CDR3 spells CASSMALGARYEQYF. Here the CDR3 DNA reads TGTGCCAGCAGTATGGCTCTCGGGGCCCGGTACGAGCAGTACTTC.

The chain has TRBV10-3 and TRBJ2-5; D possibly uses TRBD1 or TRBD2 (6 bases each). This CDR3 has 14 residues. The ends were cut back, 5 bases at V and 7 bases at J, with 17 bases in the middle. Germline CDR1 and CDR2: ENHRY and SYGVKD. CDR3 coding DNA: TGTGCCATCAGTTATTCGGAAGAGGGGGGGACCCAGTACTTC. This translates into CAISYSEEGGTQYF.

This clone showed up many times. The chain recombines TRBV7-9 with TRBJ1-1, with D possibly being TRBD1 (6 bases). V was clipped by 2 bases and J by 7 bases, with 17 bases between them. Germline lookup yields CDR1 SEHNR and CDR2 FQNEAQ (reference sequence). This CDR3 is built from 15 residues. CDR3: CASSLFDGGWDEAFF. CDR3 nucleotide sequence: TGTGCCAGCAGCTTATTTGACGGGGGCTGGGATGAAGCTTTCTTT.

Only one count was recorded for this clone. The CDR3 reads CASTMGQGKGNEQFF. Written as DNA, the CDR3 is TGTGCCAGCACCATGGGACAGGGAAAGGGCAATGAGCAGTTCTTC. J is TRBJ2-1 and V is TRBV9; 9 positions agree with TRBD1. The CDR3 spans 15 residues. V was clipped by 6 bases and J by 6 bases; unmatched bases: 10. The germline V gene encodes CDR1 SGDLS and CDR2 YYNGEE.

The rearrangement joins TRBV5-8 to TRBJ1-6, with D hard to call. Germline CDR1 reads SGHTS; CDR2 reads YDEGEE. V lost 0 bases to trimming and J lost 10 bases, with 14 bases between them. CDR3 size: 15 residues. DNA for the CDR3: TGTGCCAGCAGCTTGGTAGGGAGGCCGAAGTCACCCCTCCACTTT. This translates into CASSLVGRPKSPLHF. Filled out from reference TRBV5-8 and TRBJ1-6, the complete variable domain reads EAGVTQSPTHLIKTRGQQATLRCSPISGHTSVYWYQQALGLGLQFLLWYDEGEERNRGNFPPRFSGRQFPNYSSELNVNALELEDSALYLCASSLVGRPKSPLHFGNGTRLTVT.

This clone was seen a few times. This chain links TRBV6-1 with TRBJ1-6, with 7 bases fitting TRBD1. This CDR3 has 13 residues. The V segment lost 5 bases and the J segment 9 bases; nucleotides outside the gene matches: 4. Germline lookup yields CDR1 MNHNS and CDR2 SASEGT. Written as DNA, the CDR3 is TGTGCCAGCAGTATGGCAGGGGGTTCACCCCTCCACTTT. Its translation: CASSMAGGSPLHF.

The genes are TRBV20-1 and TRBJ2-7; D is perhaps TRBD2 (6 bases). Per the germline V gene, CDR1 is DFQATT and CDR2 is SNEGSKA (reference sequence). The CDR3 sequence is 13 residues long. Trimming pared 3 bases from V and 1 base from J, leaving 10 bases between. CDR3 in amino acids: CSASRDLSYEQYF. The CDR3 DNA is TGCAGTGCTAGTCGGGACTTATCCTACGAGCAGTACTTC.

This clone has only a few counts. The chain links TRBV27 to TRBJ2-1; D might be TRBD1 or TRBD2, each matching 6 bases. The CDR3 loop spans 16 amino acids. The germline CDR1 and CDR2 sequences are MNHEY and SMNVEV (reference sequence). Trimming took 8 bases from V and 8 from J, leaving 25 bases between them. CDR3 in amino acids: CASREGSGNGGDEQFF. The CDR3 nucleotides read TGTGCCAGCCGAGAAGGGTCGGGTAACGGGGGCGATGAGCAGTTCTTC.

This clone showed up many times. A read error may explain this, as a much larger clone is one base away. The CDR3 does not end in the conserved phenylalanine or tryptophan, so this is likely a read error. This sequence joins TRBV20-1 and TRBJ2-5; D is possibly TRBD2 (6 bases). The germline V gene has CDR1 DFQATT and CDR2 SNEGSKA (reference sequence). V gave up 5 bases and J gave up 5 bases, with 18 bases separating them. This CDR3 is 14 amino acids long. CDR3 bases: TGCAGTGCTCGGAAACTAGCTTTCGGGGAGACCCAGTACTCC. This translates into CSARKLAFGETQYS.

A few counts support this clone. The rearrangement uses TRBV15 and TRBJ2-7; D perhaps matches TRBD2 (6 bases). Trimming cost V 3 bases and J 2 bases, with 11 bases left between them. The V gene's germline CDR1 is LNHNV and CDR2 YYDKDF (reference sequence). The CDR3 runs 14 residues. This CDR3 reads CATSSGGAPYEQYF. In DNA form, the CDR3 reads TGTGCCACCAGCAGTGGCGGGGCGCCCTACGAGCAGTACTTC.

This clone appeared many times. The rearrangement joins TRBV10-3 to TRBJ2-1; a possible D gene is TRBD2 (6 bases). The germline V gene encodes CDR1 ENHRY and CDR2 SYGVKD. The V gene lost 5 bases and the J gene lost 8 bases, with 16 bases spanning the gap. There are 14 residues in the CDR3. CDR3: CAISSGPGGDEQFF. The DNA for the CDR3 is TGTGCCATCAGTAGCGGGCCCGGAGGGGATGAGCAGTTCTTC.

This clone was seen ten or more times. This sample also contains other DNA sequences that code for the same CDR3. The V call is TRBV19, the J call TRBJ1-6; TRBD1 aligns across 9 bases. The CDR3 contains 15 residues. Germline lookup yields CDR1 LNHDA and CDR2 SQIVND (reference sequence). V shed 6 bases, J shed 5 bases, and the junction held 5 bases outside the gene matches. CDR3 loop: CASRQGAADNSPLHF. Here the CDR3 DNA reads TGTGCCAGTAGACAGGGGGCCGCTGATAATTCACCCCTCCACTTT.

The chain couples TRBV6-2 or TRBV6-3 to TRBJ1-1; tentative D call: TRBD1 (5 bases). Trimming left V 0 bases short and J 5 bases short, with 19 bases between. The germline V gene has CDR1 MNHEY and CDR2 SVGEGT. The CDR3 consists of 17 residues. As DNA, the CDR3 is TGTGCCAGCAGTTACTCGATGACTCCGAGGGGAGAGACTGAAGCTTTCTTT. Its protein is CASSYSMTPRGETEAFF.

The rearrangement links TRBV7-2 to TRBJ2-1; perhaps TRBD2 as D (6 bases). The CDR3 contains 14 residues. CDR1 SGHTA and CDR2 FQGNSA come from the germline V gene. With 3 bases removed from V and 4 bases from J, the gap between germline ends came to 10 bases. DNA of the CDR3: TGTGCCAGCAGCTTGGGGGGTGGATACAATGAGCAGTTCTTC. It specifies CASSLGGGYNEQFF. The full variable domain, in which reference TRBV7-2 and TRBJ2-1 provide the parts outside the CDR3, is GAGVSQSPSNKVTEKGKDVELRCDPISGHTALYWYRQSLGQGLEFLIYFQGNSAPDKSGLPSDRFSAERTGGSVSTLTIQRTQQEDSAVYLCASSLGGGYNEQFFGPGTRLTVL.

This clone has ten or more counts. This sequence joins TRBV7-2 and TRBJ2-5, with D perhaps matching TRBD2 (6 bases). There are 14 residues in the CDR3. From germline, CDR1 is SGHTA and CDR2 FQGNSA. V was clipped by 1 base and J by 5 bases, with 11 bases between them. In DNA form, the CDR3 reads TGTGCCAGCAGCTTAGGGGGAGGAGGTGAGACCCAGTACTTC. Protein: CASSLGGGGETQYF.

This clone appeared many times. The CDR3 sequence: CASSFGANTEAFF. The CDR3, as DNA: TGTGCCAGCAGCTTCGGGGCGAACACTGAAGCTTTCTTT. This chain joins TRBV11-2 and TRBJ1-1; possible D gene TRBD1, 5 bases. The CDR3 length is 13 residues. Trimming removed 3 bases at V and 1 base at J, with 6 bases between. In germline, CDR1 is SGHAT, CDR2 FQNNGV.

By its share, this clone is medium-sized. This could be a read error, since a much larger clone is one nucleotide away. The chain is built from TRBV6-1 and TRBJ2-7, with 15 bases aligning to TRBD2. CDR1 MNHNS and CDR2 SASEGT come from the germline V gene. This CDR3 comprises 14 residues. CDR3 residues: CVSRTSGRAYEQYF. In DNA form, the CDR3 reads TGTGTCAGCAGGACTAGCGGGAGGGCCTACGAGCAGTACTTC.

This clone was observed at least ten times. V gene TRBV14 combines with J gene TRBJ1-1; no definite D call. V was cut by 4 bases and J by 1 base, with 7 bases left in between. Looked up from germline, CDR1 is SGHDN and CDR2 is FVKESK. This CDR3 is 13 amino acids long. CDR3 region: CASSLYTNTEAFF. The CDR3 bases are TGTGCCAGCAGCCTTTATACGAACACTGAAGCTTTCTTT. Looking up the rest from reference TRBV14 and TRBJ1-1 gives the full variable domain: EAGVTQFPSHSVIEKGQTVTLRCDPISGHDNLYWYRRVMGKEIKFLLHFVKESKQDESGMPNNRFLAERTGGTYSTLKVQPAELEDSGVYFCASSLYTNTEAFFGQGTRLTVV.

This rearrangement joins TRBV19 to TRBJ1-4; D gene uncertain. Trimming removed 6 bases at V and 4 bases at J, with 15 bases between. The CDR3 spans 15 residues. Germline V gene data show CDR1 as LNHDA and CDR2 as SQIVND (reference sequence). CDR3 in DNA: TGTGCCAGTAGCCGGCACGCCCAACTTAATGAAAAACTGTTTTTT. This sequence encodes CASSRHAQLNEKLFF.

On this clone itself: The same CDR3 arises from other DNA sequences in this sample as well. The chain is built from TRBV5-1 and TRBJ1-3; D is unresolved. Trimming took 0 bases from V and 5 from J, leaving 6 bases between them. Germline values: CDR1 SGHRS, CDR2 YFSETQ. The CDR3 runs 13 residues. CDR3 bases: TGCGCCAGCAGCTTGGACTTTAGAAACACCATATATTTT. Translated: CASSLDFRNTIYF. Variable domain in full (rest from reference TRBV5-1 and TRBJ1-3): KAGVTQTPRYLIKTRGQQVTLSCSPISGHRSVSWYQQTPGQGLQFLFEYFSETQRNKGNFPGRFSGRQFSNSRSEMNVSTLELGDSALYLCASSLDFRNTIYFGEGSWLTVV.

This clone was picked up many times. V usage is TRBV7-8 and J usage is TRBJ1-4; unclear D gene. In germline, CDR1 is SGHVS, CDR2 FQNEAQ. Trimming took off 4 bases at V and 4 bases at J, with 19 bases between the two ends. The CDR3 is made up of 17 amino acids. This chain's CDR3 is CASSSPRHLGYNEKLFF. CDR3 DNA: TGTGCCAGCAGCTCTCCCCGACACCTAGGGTATAATGAAAAACTGTTTTTT.